The TCR beta chain under discussion was sequenced for a study of blood T cell repertoires in COVID-19. Study background: The study drew acute and convalescent COVID-19 samples from the United States, Italy and Spain. T cells, B-cell-depleted T cells, or PBMCs supplied cDNA or gDNA.

V shed 5 bases, J shed 6 bases, and the junction held 7 bases outside the gene matches. The germline CDR1 and CDR2 sequences are SGHVS and FQNEAQ. This CDR3 contains 14 residues. Methods used by the authors: Reference gene primer amplification gave estimated nucleated cell counts. Generated by immunoSEQ multiplex PCR, the TCRdb table keeps only in-frame clones and is missing some. That table supplies the V and J calls and clone size; D and trimming were determined from the DNA. The sample holds 140,000 or so clones, about 80% seen once. The source is a human donor in a cohort sampled during active COVID-19. The chain couples TRBV7-8 to TRBJ1-2, with 9 positions matching TRBD1. Sequenced sample: peripheral blood. The CDR3 spells CASSRDRVGHGYTF. The CDR3 region has the DNA TGTGCCAGCAGCCGGGACAGGGTAGGGCATGGCTACACCTTC.